The rows below give T cell receptor beta chains drawn from one sample of a study of blood T cell repertoires in COVID-19. The protocol was immunoSEQ multiplex PCR, while the TCRdb copy is restricted to in-frame clones and leaves out a portion. The sample consists of 80,000 or so clones, about 82% of them appearing once. Source material: peripheral blood. The receptors shown here come from a woman aged 55-70 years with acute or convalescent COVID-19. Each CDR3 is given with its conserved first and last residue. Fields, in order: J gene, clone size, V gene, D gene, CDR3 protein, CDR3 DNA. A D gene is named only where the DNA matches it firmly. Clone size, where shown, is once, few, many, or a class for clones that have expanded.

>TRBJ1-4|NA|TRBV4-2|TRBD1
CASSQVRTGGATNEKLFF
TGTGCCAGCAGCCAAGTTCGGACAGGGGGCGCAACTAATGAAAAACTGTTTTTT
>TRBJ1-2|NA|TRBV2|NA
CASSELTGGYTF
TGTGCCAGCAGTGAACTGACGGGTGGCTACACCTTC
>TRBJ2-7|NA|TRBV7-9|NA
CASSLNREGPYEQYF
TGTGCCAGCAGCCTGAACCGTGAGGGCCCCTACGAGCAGTACTTC
>TRBJ2-7|NA|TRBV6-2/TRBV6-3|NA
CASSYSVVEQYF
TGTGCCAGCAGTTATAGTGTGGTCGAGCAGTACTTC
>TRBJ1-2|once|TRBV18|NA
CASSNSGAGYTF
TGTGCCAGCTCAAATAGTGGGGCTGGCTACACCTTC
>TRBJ2-2|NA|TRBV5-3|TRBD2
CARSLELAGANTGELFF
TGTGCCAGAAGCTTGGAACTAGCGGGGGCGAACACCGGGGAGCTGTTTTTT
>TRBJ2-3|NA|TRBV30|TRBD2
CAWSVPSGSTDTQYF
TGTGCCTGGAGTGTACCTAGCGGTAGCACAGATACGCAGTATTTT
>TRBJ2-5|once|TRBV28|TRBD1
CASAAGGFGETQYF
TGTGCCAGCGCCGCAGGGGGCTTCGGAGAGACCCAGTACTTC
>TRBJ1-6|NA|TRBV5-4|NA
CASSLDYRGSSYNSPLHF
TGTGCCAGCAGCTTGGATTATAGGGGGAGCTCCTATAATTCACCCCTCCACTTT
>TRBJ2-7|NA|TRBV6-5|TRBD1
CASTRTGGYEQYF
TGTGCCAGCACTAGGACAGGGGGCTACGAGCAGTACTTC
>TRBJ2-3|NA|TRBV23-1|TRBD1
CASSQSGDRVGDTQYF
TGCGCCAGCAGTCAGTCGGGGGACAGGGTTGGAGATACGCAGTATTTT
>TRBJ2-5|NA|TRBV30|TRBD1
CAWRQDRDEETQYF
TGTGCCTGGAGGCAGGACAGGGATGAAGAGACCCAGTACTTC
>TRBJ1-5|NA|TRBV7-9|TRBD1
CASSFFGQGADQPQHF
TGTGCCAGCAGCTTTTTTGGACAGGGGGCCGATCAGCCCCAGCATTTT
>TRBJ2-4|NA|TRBV7-2|NA
CASSGARKNIQYF
TGTGCCAGCAGCGGGGCCAGGAAAAACATTCAGTACTTC
>TRBJ2-2|NA|TRBV5-6|NA
CASILGQTGFTGELFF
TGTGCCAGCATCCTGGGGCAGACAGGATTCACCGGGGAGCTGTTTTTT
>TRBJ2-3|once|TRBV29-1|TRBD1
CSVEADRGVADTQYF
TGCAGCGTTGAGGCCGACAGGGGGGTAGCAGATACGCAGTATTTT
>TRBJ2-5|NA|TRBV25-1|NA
CASSFIKGQETQYF
TGTGCCAGCAGCTTCATCAAGGGGCAAGAGACCCAGTACTTC
>TRBJ1-3|NA|TRBV24-1|NA
CATSDLKGGHVVGTIYF
TGTGCCACCAGTGATTTGAAAGGGGGACATGTAGTGGGCACCATATATTTT
>TRBJ1-5|NA|TRBV2|NA
CASTGGDQPQHF
TGTGCCAGCACCGGGGGTGATCAGCCCCAGCATTTT
>TRBJ1-2|NA|TRBV10-3|TRBD1
CAITGTESYGYTF
TGTGCCATCACCGGGACAGAATCCTATGGCTACACCTTC
>TRBJ2-1|NA|TRBV4-3|TRBD2
CASSRSGGSYNEQFF
TGCGCCAGCAGCCGTAGCGGGGGGTCCTACAATGAGCAGTTCTTC
>TRBJ2-1|NA|TRBV4-1|TRBD2
CASSPRTSGALPRDEQFF
TGCGCCAGCAGTCCTAGGACTAGCGGGGCTCTCCCTAGGGATGAGCAGTTCTTC
>TRBJ2-2|few|TRBV14|NA
CASSPKEFGSDTGELFF
TGTGCCAGCAGCCCTAAGGAGTTTGGATCGGACACCGGGGAGCTGTTTTTT
>TRBJ1-6|NA|TRBV15|TRBD1
CATSRDGTGGSSLHF
TGTGCCACCAGCAGAGATGGGACAGGGGGTTCTTCCCTCCACTTT
>TRBJ2-3|NA|TRBV9|TRBD1
CASSKRTRGRDSSRDTQYF
TGTGCCAGCAGCAAACGCACCCGGGGACGGGACAGTTCTAGAGATACGCAGTATTTT
>TRBJ2-7|NA|TRBV21-1|NA
CASSKSGQGTNYEQYF
TGTGCCAGCAGCAAATCAGGACAGGGGACCAACTACGAGCAGTACTTC
>TRBJ1-6|NA|TRBV5-1|NA
CASSLTDQGIVSPLHF
TGCGCCAGCAGCTTGACGGATCAGGGGATTGTTTCACCCCTCCACTTT
>TRBJ1-2|NA|TRBV12-3/TRBV12-4|NA
CAKVAWDNPGYTF
TGTGCCAAAGTAGCTTGGGACAACCCTGGCTACACCTTC
>TRBJ1-2|NA|TRBV27|NA
CASSPGISYGYTF
TGTGCCAGCAGTCCCGGGATCAGCTATGGCTACACCTTC
>TRBJ1-1|NA|TRBV19|TRBD1
CASTPGQGYTEAFF
TGTGCCAGTACTCCTGGACAGGGTTACACTGAAGCTTTCTTT
>TRBJ1-6|NA|TRBV19|TRBD1
CASRPGQIYNSPLHF
TGTGCCAGTAGGCCGGGACAGATCTATAATTCACCCCTCCACTTT
>TRBJ2-7|NA|TRBV7-8|TRBD2
CASSPGLVSSYEQYF
TGTGCCAGCAGCCCGGGACTAGTGTCGTCCTACGAGCAGTACTTC
>TRBJ1-2|NA|TRBV29-1|TRBD1
CSVAGTGFNYGYTF
TGCAGCGTCGCCGGGACAGGCTTTAACTATGGCTACACCTTC
>TRBJ1-1|NA|TRBV29-1|NA
CSVPYRNTEAFF
TGCAGCGTGCCCTACAGAAACACTGAAGCTTTCTTT
>TRBJ2-2|NA|TRBV24-1|TRBD1
CATKTGGTGELFF
TGTGCCACCAAGACAGGGGGGACCGGGGAGCTGTTTTTT
>TRBJ1-4|NA|TRBV5-8|NA
CASSLVRSTNRNEKLFF
TGTGCCAGCAGCTTGGTGCGATCGACTAACCGTAATGAAAAACTGTTTTTT
>TRBJ2-7|NA|TRBV29-1|TRBD1
CSVQRTGGYEQYF
TGCAGCGTTCAACGGACAGGGGGATACGAGCAGTACTTC
>TRBJ2-7|NA|TRBV10-3|TRBD1
CAISEDRDINEQYF
TGTGCCATCAGTGAGGACAGGGACATAAACGAGCAGTACTTC
>TRBJ2-5|NA|TRBV10-3|NA
CAISGHQGLQETQYF
TGTGCCATCAGCGGCCATCAGGGATTACAAGAGACCCAGTACTTC
>TRBJ1-1|NA|TRBV6-1|TRBD1
CASSDRGRNEAFF
TGTGCCAGCAGTGACAGGGGGCGCAATGAAGCTTTCTTT
>TRBJ2-1|NA|TRBV6-2/TRBV6-3|TRBD1
CASSRGQGYNEQFF
TGTGCCAGCAGCCGAGGACAGGGGTACAATGAGCAGTTCTTC
>TRBJ1-1|NA|TRBV14|TRBD1
CASSQEGEDRATEAFF
TGTGCCAGCAGCCAAGAAGGCGAGGACAGGGCCACTGAAGCTTTCTTT
>TRBJ1-2|NA|TRBV19|TRBD1
CASSIAGRQGDYGYTF
TGTGCCAGTAGTATAGCAGGGCGACAGGGGGACTATGGCTACACCTTC
>TRBJ2-7|NA|TRBV9|TRBD2
CASSVGGGTYEQYF
TGTGCCAGCAGCGTAGGCGGGGGGACCTACGAGCAGTACTTC
>TRBJ2-3|NA|TRBV5-1|TRBD1
CASSTTGGRNTDTQYF
TGCGCCAGCAGTACCACAGGGGGCCGTAACACAGATACGCAGTATTTT
>TRBJ2-2|NA|TRBV24-1|TRBD1
CATRTGQGLDTGELFF
TGTGCCACCAGAACGGGACAGGGCTTGGACACCGGGGAGCTGTTTTTT
>TRBJ2-1|NA|TRBV11-3|TRBD1
CASSARQGDTNEQFF
TGTGCCAGCAGCGCGAGACAGGGCGATACTAATGAGCAGTTCTTC
>TRBJ2-5|NA|TRBV2|NA
CASRTQETQYF
TGTGCCAGCAGGACTCAAGAGACCCAGTACTTC
>TRBJ2-2|medium-sized|TRBV7-8|TRBD1
CASSLSRGRSTGELFF
TGTGCCAGCAGCTTATCGAGGGGGCGAAGCACCGGGGAGCTGTTTTTT
>TRBJ1-3|NA|TRBV19|TRBD1
CASSGTGAFSGNTIYF
TGTGCCAGTAGCGGGACAGGGGCTTTCTCTGGAAACACCATATATTTT
>TRBJ1-2|NA|TRBV9|TRBD1
CASSAGQGFLDNYGYTF
TGTGCCAGCAGCGCCGGACAGGGATTTCTTGATAACTATGGCTACACCTTC
>TRBJ2-1|once|TRBV6-2/TRBV6-3|NA
CASSYAYNEQFF
TGTGCCAGCAGTTATGCGTACAATGAGCAGTTCTTC
>TRBJ2-6|once|TRBV19|TRBD1
CASSPQGQKSGANVLTF
TGTGCCAGTAGTCCTCAGGGACAGAAATCTGGGGCCAACGTCCTGACTTTC
>TRBJ2-5|NA|TRBV15|TRBD2
CATSRNSGGEETQYF
TGTGCCACCAGCAGAAATAGCGGGGGGGAAGAGACCCAGTACTTC
>TRBJ1-5|NA|TRBV5-6|NA
CASSFGGRGYQPQHF
TGTGCCAGCAGCTTTGGCGGAAGGGGATATCAGCCCCAGCATTTT
>TRBJ1-5|NA|TRBV30|NA
CAWSVQEYQPQHF
TGTGCCTGGAGTGTACAGGAGTATCAGCCCCAGCATTTT
>TRBJ2-5|NA|TRBV2|TRBD1
CASSYGDRGAQETQYF
TGTGCCAGCAGTTATGGGGACAGGGGGGCTCAAGAGACCCAGTACTTC
>TRBJ1-2|NA|TRBV6-5|NA
CASSAGFNYGYTF
TGTGCCAGCAGCGCGGGATTCAACTATGGCTACACCTTC
>TRBJ2-1|few|TRBV24-1|TRBD2
CATSSRTSGAYNEQFF
TGTGCCACCAGCAGTCGGACTAGCGGGGCCTACAATGAGCAGTTCTTC
>TRBJ2-1|NA|TRBV3-1/TRBV3-2|TRBD2
CASSPLSGGMNNEQFF
TGTGCCAGCAGCCCATTATCGGGGGGGATGAACAATGAGCAGTTCTTC